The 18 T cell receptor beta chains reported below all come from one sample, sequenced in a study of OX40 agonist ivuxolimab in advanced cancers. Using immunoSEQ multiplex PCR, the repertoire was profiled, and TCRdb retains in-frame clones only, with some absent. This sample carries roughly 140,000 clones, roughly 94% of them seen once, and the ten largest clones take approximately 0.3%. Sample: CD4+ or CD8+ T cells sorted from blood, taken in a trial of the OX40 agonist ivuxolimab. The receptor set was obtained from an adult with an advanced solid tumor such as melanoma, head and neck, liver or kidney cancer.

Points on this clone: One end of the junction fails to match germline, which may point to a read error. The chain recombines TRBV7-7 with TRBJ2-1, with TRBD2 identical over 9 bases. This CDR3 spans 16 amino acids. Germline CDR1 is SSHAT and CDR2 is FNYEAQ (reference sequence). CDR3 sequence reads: CASSPIAGAGLNEQFF. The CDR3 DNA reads TGTGCTAGCAGCCCTATAGCGGGAGCAGGTCTCAATGAGCAGTTCTTC.

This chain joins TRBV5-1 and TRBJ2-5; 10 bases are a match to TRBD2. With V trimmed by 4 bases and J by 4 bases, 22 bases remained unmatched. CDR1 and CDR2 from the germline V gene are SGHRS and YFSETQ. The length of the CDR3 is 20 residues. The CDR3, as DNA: TGCGCCAGCAGCCAGGTTCGGCTAGCGGGGGACCACAGGTCCCCAGAGACCCAGTACTTC. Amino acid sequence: CASSQVRLAGDHRSPETQYF.

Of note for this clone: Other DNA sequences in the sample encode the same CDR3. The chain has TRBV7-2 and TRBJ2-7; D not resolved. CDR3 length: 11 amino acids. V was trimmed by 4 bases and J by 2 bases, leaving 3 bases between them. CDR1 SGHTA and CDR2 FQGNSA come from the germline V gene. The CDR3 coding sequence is TGTGCCAGCAGCTCGGCCTACGAGCAGTACTTC. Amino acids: CASSSAYEQYF.

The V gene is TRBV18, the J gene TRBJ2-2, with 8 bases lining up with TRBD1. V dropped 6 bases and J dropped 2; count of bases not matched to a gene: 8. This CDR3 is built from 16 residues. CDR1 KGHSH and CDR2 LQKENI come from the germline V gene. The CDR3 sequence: CASSRQDRGNTGELFF. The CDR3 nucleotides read TGTGCCAGCTCGCGACAAGACAGGGGTAACACCGGGGAGCTGTTTTTT.

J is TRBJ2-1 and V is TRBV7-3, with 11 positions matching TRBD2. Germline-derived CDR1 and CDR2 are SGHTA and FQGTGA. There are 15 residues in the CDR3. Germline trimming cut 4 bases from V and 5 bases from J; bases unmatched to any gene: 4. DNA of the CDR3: TGTGCCAGCAGCTCCCTAGCGGGAGGTAACAATGAGCAGTTCTTC. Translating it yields CASSSLAGGNNEQFF.

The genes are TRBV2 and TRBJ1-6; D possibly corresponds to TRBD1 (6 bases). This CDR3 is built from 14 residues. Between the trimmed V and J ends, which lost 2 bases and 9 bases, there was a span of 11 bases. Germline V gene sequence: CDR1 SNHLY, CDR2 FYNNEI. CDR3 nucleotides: TGTGCCAGCAGTGAATTTGGGGGCCGTTCACCCCTCCACTTT. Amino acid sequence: CASSEFGGRSPLHF.

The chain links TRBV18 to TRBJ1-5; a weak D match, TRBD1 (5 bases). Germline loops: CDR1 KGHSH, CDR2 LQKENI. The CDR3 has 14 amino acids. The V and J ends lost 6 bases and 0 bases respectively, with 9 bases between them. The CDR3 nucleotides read TGTGCCAGCTCCCCCGGGGGTAGCAATCAGCCCCAGCATTTT. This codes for CASSPGGSNQPQHF.

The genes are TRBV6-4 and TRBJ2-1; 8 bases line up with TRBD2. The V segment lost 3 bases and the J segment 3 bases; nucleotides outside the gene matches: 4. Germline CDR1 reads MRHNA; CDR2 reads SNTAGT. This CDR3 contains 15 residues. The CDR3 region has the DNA TGTGCCAGCAGTGATGGCGGGGGGATCTACAATGAGCAGTTCTTC. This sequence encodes CASSDGGGIYNEQFF.

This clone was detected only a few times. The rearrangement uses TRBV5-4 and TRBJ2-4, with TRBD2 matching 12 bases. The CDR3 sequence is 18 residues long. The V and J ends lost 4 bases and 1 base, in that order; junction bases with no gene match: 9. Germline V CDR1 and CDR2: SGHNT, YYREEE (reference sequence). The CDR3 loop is CASSRRTSGNRAKNIQYF. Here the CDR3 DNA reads TGTGCCAGCAGCCGCCGGACTAGCGGGAACCGGGCCAAAAACATTCAGTACTTC.

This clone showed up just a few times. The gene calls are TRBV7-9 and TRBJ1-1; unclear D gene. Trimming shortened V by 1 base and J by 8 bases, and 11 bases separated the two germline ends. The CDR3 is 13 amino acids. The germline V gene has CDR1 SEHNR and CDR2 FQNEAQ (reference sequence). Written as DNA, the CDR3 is TGTGCCAGCAGCTTAGGTTTTCGTGGCGAAGCTTTCTTT. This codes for CASSLGFRGEAFF. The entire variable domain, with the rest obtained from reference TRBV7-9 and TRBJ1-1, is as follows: DTGVSQNPRHKITKRGQNVTFRCDPISEHNRLYWYRQTLGQGPEFLTYFQNEAQLEKSRLLSDRFSAERPKGSFSTLEIQRTEQGDSAMYLCASSLGFRGEAFFGQGTRLTVV.

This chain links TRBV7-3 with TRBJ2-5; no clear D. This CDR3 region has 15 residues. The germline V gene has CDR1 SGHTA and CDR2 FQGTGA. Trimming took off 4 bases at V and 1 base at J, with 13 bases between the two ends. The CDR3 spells CASSSQSGLQETQYF. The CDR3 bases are TGTGCCAGCAGCTCCCAGTCCGGGCTCCAAGAGACCCAGTACTTC.

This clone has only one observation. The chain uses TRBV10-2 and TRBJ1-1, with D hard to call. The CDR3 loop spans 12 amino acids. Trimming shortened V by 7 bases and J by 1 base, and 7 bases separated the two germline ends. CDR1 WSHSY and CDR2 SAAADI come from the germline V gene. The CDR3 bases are TGCGCCAGCAAGCGGGCGAACACTGAAGCTTTCTTT. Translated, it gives CASKRANTEAFF.

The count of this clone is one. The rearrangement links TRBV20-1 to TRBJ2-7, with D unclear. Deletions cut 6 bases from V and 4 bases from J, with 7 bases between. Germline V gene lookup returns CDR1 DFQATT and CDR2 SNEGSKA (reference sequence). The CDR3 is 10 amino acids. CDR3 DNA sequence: TGCAGTGCGGGTAGTTACGAGCAGTACTTC. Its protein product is CSAGSYEQYF.

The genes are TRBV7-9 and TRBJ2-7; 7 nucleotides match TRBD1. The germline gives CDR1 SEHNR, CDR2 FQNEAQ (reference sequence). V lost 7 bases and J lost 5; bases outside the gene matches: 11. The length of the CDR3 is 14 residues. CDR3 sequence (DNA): TGTGCCAGCACCACAGGGGCCCTCAGGGACGAGCAGTACTTC. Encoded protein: CASTTGALRDEQYF.

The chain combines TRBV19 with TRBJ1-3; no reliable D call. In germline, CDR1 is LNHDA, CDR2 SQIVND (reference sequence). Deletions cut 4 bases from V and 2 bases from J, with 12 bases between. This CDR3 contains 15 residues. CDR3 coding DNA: TGTGCCAGTAGTACCGCCGGCGGGCCTGGAAACACCATATATTTT. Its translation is CASSTAGGPGNTIYF. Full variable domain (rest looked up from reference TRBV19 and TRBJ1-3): DGGITQSPKYLFRKEGQNVTLSCEQNLNHDAMYWYRQDPGQGLRLIYYSQIVNDFQKGDIAEGYSVSREKKESFPLTVTSAQKNPTAFYLCASSTAGGPGNTIYFGEGSWLTVV.

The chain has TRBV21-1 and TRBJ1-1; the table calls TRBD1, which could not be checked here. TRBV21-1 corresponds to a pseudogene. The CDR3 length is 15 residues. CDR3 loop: CASSARDREGTEAFF. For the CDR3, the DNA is TGTGCCAGCAGCGCCCGGGACAGGGAAGGGACTGAAGCTTTCTTT.

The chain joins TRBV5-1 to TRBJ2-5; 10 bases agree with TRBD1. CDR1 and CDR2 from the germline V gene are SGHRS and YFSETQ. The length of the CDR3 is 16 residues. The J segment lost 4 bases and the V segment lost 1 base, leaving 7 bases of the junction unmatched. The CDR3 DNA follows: TGCGCCAGCAGCTTGAGGACAGGGGGAAGAGGAGAGACCCAGTACTTC. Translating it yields CASSLRTGGRGETQYF. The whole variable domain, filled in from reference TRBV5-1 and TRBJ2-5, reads KAGVTQTPRYLIKTRGQQVTLSCSPISGHRSVSWYQQTPGQGLQFLFEYFSETQRNKGNFPGRFSGRQFSNSRSEMNVSTLELGDSALYLCASSLRTGGRGETQYFGPGTRLLVL.

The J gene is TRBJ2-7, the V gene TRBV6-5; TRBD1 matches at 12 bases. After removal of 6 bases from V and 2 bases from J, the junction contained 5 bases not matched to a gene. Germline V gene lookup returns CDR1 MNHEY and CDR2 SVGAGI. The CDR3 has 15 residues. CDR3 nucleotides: TGTGCCAGCAGACGGGACAGGGGGCAGGCCTACGAGCAGTACTTC. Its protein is CASRRDRGQAYEQYF.